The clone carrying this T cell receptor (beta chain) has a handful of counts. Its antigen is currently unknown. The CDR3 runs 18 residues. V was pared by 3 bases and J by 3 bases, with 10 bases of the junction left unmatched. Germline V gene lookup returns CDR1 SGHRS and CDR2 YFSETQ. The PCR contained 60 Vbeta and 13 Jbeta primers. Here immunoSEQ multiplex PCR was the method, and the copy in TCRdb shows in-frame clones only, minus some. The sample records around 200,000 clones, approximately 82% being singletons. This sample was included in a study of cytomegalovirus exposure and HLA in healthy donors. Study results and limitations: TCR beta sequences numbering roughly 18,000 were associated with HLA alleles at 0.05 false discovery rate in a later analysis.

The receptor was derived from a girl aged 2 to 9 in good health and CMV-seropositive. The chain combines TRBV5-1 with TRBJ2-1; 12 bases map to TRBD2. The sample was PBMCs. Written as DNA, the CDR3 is TGCGCCAGCAGCTCCACCGGGCTAGCGGGAGGGGTCTACAATGAGCAGTTCTTC. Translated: CASSSTGLAGGVYNEQFF.